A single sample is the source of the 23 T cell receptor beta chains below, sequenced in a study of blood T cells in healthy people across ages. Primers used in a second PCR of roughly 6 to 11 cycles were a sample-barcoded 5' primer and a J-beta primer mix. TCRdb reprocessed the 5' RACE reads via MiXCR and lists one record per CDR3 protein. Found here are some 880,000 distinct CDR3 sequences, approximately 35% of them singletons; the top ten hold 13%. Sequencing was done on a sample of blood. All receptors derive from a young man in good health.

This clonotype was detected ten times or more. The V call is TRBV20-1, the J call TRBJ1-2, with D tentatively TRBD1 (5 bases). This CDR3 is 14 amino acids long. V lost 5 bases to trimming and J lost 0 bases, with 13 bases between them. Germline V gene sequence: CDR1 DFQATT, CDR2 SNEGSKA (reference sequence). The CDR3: CSAGGQLANYGYTF. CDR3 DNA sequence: TGCAGTGCTGGGGGTCAGTTAGCTAACTATGGCTACACCTTC.

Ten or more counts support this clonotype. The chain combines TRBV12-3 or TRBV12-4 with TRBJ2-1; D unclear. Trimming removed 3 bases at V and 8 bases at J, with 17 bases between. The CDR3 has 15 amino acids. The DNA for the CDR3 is TGTGCCAGCAGTTTCCTTAGAACCTTTCTTTATGAGCAGTTCTTC. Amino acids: CASSFLRTFLYEQFF.

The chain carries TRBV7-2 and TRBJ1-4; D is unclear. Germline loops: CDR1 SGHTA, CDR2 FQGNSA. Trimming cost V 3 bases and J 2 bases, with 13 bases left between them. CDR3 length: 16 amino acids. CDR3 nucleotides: TGTGCCAGCAGCTTCGATGCCTTAGGGACTAATGAAAAACTGTTTTTT. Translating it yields CASSFDALGTNEKLFF.

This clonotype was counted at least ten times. The CDR3 region has the DNA TGTGCCAGCAGAAGGACAGTCACAGATACGCAGTATTTT. Protein sequence: CASRRTVTDTQYF. This rearrangement joins TRBV12-3 or TRBV12-4 to TRBJ2-3, with D tentatively TRBD1 (6 bases). The CDR3 is 13 residues long. Trimming pared 6 bases from V and 2 bases from J, leaving 9 bases between.

The CDR3 bases are TGTGCCACCAGCACACAACAGGGTGATGGAGAGACCCAGTACTTC. Translating it yields CATSTQQGDGETQYF. The chain links TRBV15 to TRBJ2-4, with D tentatively TRBD1 (6 bases). The assigned J gene may be wrong: the sequence end matches TRBJ2-5 better. CDR3 length: 15 amino acids. Germline lookup yields CDR1 LNHNV and CDR2 YYDKDF (reference sequence).

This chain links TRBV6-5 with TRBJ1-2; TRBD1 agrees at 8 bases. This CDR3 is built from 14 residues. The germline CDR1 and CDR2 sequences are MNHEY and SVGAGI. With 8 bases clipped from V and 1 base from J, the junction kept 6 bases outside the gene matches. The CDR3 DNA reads TGTGCCAGCGCGCCGGACAGGGTTAACTATGGCTACACCTTC. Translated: CASAPDRVNYGYTF.

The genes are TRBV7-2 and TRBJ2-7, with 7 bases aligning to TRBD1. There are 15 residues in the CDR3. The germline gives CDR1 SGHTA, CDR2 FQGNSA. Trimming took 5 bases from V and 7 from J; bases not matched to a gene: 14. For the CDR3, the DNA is TGTGCCAGCAGCCCAACGAGGGACAGAGACAATGAGCAGTACTTC. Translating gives CASSPTRDRDNEQYF.

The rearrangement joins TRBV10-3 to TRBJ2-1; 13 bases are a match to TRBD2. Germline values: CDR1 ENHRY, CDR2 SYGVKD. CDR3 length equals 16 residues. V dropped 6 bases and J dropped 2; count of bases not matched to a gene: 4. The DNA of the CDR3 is TGTGCCATCAGCCCCGGACTAGCGGGGGCCTACAATGAGCAGTTCTTC. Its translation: CAISPGLAGAYNEQFF.

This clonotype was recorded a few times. CDR3 sequence reads: CASSYGLGDRSYEQYF. The CDR3 coding sequence is TGTGCCAGCAGTTACGGGTTAGGGGATAGATCCTACGAGCAGTACTTC. The gene calls are TRBV6-8 and TRBJ2-7; D perhaps matches TRBD1 (5 bases). Germline values: CDR1 MNHGY, CDR2 SAAAGT. The CDR3 length is 16 residues. Trimming pared 2 bases from V and 1 base from J, leaving 15 bases between.

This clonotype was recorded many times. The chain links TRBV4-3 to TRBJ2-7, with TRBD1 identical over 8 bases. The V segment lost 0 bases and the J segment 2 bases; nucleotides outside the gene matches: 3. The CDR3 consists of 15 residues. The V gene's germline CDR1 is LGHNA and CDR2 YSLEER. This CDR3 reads CASSQERDRTYEQYF. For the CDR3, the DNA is TGCGCCAGCAGCCAAGAGCGGGACAGGACCTACGAGCAGTACTTC.

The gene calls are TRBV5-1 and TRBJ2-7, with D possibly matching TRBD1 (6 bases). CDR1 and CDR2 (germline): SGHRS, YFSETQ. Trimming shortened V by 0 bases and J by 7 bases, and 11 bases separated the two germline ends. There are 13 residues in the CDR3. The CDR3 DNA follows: TGCGCCAGCAGCTTGGCCGGGACACTAGAGCAGTACTTC. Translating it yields CASSLAGTLEQYF. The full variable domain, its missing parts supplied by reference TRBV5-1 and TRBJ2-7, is KAGVTQTPRYLIKTRGQQVTLSCSPISGHRSVSWYQQTPGQGLQFLFEYFSETQRNKGNFPGRFSGRQFSNSRSEMNVSTLELGDSALYLCASSLAGTLEQYFGPGTRLTVT.

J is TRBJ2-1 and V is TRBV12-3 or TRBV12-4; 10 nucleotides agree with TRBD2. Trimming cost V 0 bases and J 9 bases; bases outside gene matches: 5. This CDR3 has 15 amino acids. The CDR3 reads CASSLAASGGGEQFF. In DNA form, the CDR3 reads TGTGCCAGCAGTTTAGCCGCAAGCGGGGGGGGTGAGCAGTTCTTC.

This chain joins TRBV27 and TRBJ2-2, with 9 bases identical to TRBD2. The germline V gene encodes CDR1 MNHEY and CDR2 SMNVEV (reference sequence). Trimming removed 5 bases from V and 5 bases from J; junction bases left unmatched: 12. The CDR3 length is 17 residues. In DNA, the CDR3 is TGTGCCAGCAGTGAGCTAGCGGGGAGGAGGAAAACCGGGGAGCTGTTTTTT. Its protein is CASSELAGRRKTGELFF.

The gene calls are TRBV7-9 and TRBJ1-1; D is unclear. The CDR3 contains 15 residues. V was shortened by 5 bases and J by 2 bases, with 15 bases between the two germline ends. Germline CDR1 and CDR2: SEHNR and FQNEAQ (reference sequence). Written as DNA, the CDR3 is TGTGCCAGCAGCCGGTGGACGGGAGATAACACTGAAGCTTTCTTT. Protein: CASSRWTGDNTEAFF.

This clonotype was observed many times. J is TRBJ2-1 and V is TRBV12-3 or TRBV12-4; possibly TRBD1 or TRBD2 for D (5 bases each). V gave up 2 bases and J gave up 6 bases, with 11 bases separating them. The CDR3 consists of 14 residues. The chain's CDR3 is CASSLRDGPNEQFF. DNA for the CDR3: TGTGCCAGCAGTTTACGGGACGGACCCAATGAGCAGTTCTTC.

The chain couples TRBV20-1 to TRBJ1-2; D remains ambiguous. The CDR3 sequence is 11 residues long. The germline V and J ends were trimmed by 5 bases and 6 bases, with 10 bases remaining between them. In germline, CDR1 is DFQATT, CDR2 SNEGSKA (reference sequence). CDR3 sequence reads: CSAPLGDGYTF. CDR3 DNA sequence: TGCAGTGCTCCTCTGGGAGATGGCTACACCTTC.

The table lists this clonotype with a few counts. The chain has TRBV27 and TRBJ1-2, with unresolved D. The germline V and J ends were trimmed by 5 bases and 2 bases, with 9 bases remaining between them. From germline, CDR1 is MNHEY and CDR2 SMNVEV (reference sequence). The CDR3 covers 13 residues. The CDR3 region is CASSQRRNYGYTF. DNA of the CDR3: TGTGCCAGCAGTCAGCGGAGGAACTATGGCTACACCTTC.

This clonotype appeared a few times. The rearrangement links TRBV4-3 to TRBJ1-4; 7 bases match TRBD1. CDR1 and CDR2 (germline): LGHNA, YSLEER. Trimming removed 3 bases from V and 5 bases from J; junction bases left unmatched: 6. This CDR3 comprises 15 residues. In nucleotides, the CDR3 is TGCGCCAGCAGCCACAATACAGGGGAGAATGAAAAACTGTTTTTT. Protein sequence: CASSHNTGENEKLFF.

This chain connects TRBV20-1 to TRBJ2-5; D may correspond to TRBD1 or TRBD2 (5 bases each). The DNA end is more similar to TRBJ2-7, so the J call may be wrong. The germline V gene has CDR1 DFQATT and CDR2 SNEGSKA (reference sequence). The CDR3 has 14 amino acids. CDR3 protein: CSARALGVVYEQYF. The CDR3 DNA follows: TGCAGTGCTAGAGCATTGGGGGTGGTCTACGAGCAGTACTTC.

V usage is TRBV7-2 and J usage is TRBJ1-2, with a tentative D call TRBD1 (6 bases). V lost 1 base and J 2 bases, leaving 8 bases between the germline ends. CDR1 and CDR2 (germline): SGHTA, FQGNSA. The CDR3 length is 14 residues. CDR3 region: CTSSLGGGNYGYTF. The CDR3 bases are TGTACCAGCAGCTTAGGAGGGGGGAACTATGGCTACACCTTC.

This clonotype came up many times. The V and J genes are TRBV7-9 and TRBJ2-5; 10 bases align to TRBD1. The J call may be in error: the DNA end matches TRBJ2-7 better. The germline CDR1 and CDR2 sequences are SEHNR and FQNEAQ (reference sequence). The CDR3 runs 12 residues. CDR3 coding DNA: TGTGCCAGCAGCAGGACAGGGGGCGAGCAGTACTTC. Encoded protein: CASSRTGGEQYF.

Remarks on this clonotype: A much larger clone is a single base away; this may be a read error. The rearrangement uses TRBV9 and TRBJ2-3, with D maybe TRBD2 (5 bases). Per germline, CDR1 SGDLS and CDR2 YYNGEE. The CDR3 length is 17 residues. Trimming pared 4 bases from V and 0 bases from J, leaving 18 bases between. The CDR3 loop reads CASSLRPGSSSTDTQYF. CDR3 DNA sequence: TGTGCCAGCAGCCTTCGACCGGGGAGTTCTAGCACAGATACGCAGTATTTT.

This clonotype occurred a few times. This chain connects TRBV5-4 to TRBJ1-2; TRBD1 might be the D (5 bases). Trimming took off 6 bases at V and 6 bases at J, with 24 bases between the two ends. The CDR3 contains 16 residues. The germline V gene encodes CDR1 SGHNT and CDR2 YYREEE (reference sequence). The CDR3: CASTKPGQAGGNGYTF. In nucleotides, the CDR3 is TGTGCCAGCACAAAACCGGGGCAGGCCGGGGGAAATGGCTACACCTTC.